The 22 T cell receptor beta chains reported below all come from one sample, sequenced in a study of blood T cell repertoires in COVID-19. Using immunoSEQ multiplex PCR, the repertoire was profiled, and TCRdb retains in-frame clones only, with some absent. This sample has under 300,000 clones, with approximately 90% found just once. Sequenced material: PBMCs or T cells enriched from blood (not recorded which). The receptors shown here come from a woman in her 30s with acute COVID-19.

The genes are TRBV28 and TRBJ1-1; D remains unclear. The CDR3 extends over 11 amino acids. The germline V gene has CDR1 MDHEN and CDR2 SYDVKM. Trimming pared 3 bases from V and 7 bases from J, leaving 6 bases between. The CDR3 DNA reads as TGTGCCAGCAGTTTTACAGTTGAAGCTTTCTTT. Encoded protein: CASSFTVEAFF. Combining the CDR3 with reference TRBV28 and TRBJ1-1 gives the whole variable domain DVKVTQSSRYLVKRTGEKVFLECVQDMDHENMFWYRQDPGLGLRLIYFSYDVKMKEKGDIPEGYSVSREKKERFSLILESASTNQTSMYLCASSFTVEAFFGQGTRLTVV.

This rearrangement joins TRBV20-1 to TRBJ1-1; D remains unclear. Trimming cost V 3 bases and J 1 base, with 15 bases left between them. Germline CDR1 DFQATT, CDR2 SNEGSKA (reference sequence). This CDR3 contains 15 residues. For the CDR3, the DNA is TGCAGTGCTAGTATCAACAGCTTGTCGAACACTGAAGCTTTCTTT. It translates to CSASINSLSNTEAFF.

This clone was detected once. The chain employs TRBV28 and TRBJ1-4; 7 bases align to TRBD1. Per the germline V gene, CDR1 is MDHEN and CDR2 is SYDVKM. V lost 8 bases to trimming and J lost 4 bases; unmatched junction nucleotides: 4. The CDR3 totals 13 residues. The DNA of the CDR3 is TGTGCCAGCCAGGACAGGAGTAATGAAAAACTGTTTTTT. As protein: CASQDRSNEKLFF.

The rearrangement links TRBV2 to TRBJ1-5; D not resolved. This CDR3 comprises 15 residues. Germline-derived CDR1 and CDR2 are SNHLY and FYNNEI. Trimming removed 1 base at V and 4 bases at J, with 11 bases between. DNA of the CDR3: TGTGCCAGCAGTGAAGGGCGGCAACTTAATCAGCCCCAGCATTTT. Residues: CASSEGRQLNQPQHF.

DNA for the CDR3: TGTGCCAGCAGTTATGGGTGGGAGGGTTACAATGAGCAGTTCTTC. Its protein product is CASSYGWEGYNEQFF. The chain uses TRBV6-5 and TRBJ2-1; 7 bases are a match to TRBD2. In germline, CDR1 is MNHEY, CDR2 SVGAGI. The J segment lost 4 bases and the V segment lost 3 bases, leaving 6 bases of the junction unmatched. The CDR3 has 15 amino acids.

The rearrangement joins TRBV5-4 to TRBJ1-1, with D possibly being TRBD1 (6 bases). CDR1 SGHNT and CDR2 YYREEE come from the germline V gene (reference sequence). This CDR3 contains 14 residues. V lost 1 base, J lost 1 base, and 8 bases lay in between. The CDR3 sequence: CASSLKQGNTEAFF. CDR3 nucleotides: TGTGCCAGCAGCTTGAAACAGGGGAACACTGAAGCTTTCTTT.

The V gene is TRBV12-3 or TRBV12-4, the J gene TRBJ1-2, with 12 bases aligning to TRBD1. The V gene end was trimmed by 3 bases and the J gene end by 13 bases; junction bases not matched to a gene: 6. The CDR3 sequence is 13 residues long. The CDR3 DNA reads as TGTGCCAGCAGTTTGGGAGGGACAGGGGGCACCACCTTC. Protein sequence: CASSLGGTGGTTF.

This clone was seen just once. CDR3 in amino acids: CASSQTGTGALYGYTF. The CDR3 DNA sequence: TGTGCCAGCAGCCAAACCGGGACAGGGGCTCTCTATGGCTACACCTTC. The gene calls are TRBV3-1 (or the pseudogene TRBV3-2) and TRBJ1-2, with 10 bases fitting TRBD1. V lost 2 bases to trimming and J lost 4 bases; unmatched junction nucleotides: 7. In germline, CDR1 is LGHDT, CDR2 YNNKEL (reference sequence). The CDR3 runs to 16 residues.

V and J are TRBV15 and TRBJ1-4; maybe TRBD1 (5 bases). This CDR3 region has 16 residues. V was pared by 3 bases and J by 2 bases, with 13 bases between. Germline lookup yields CDR1 LNHNV and CDR2 YYDKDF (reference sequence). CDR3 amino acids: CATSRGRGVTNEKLFF. CDR3 DNA: TGTGCCACCAGCAGGGGGAGGGGTGTTACTAATGAAAAACTGTTTTTT.

The chain uses TRBV2 and TRBJ1-2; possibly TRBD1 for D (6 bases). The CDR3 consists of 12 residues. Between the trimmed V and J ends, which lost 6 bases and 5 bases, there was a span of 10 bases. CDR1 and CDR2 (germline): SNHLY, FYNNEI. The CDR3 is CASSGGQYGYTF. As DNA, the CDR3 is TGTGCCAGCAGCGGAGGACAGTATGGCTACACCTTC.

The chain couples TRBV19 to TRBJ1-1; 12 bases are a match to TRBD1. The germline V gene encodes CDR1 LNHDA and CDR2 SQIVND (reference sequence). J gave up 6 bases and V 7 bases, and 12 bases lay outside the gene matches. There are 16 residues in the CDR3. Here the CDR3 DNA reads TGTGCCAGTATTAAACCCGGGACAGGGGGCTCTGCTGAAGCTTTCTTT. Translating it yields CASIKPGTGGSAEAFF.

The chain couples TRBV28 to TRBJ1-1; a weak D match, TRBD1 (5 bases). Trimming pared 5 bases from V and 6 bases from J, leaving 7 bases between. CDR3 size: 11 residues. Germline V lookup: CDR1 MDHEN, CDR2 SYDVKM. The CDR3 coding sequence is TGTGCCAGCAGTGCGGGGGCTGAAGCTTTCTTT. This codes for CASSAGAEAFF.

The V and J genes are TRBV2 and TRBJ2-7; 11 nucleotides agree with TRBD2. This CDR3 spans 12 amino acids. Losses at the gene ends were 8 bases for V and 4 bases for J; bases not matched to a gene: 1. Germline V gene data show CDR1 as SNHLY and CDR2 as FYNNEI. DNA of the CDR3: TGTGCCAGCCTAGCGGGGGGTTACGAGCAGTACTTC. It translates to CASLAGGYEQYF. The full variable domain, completed using reference TRBV2 and TRBJ2-7, is EPEVTQTPSHQVTQMGQEVILRCVPISNHLYFYWYRQILGQKVEFLVSFYNNEISEKSEIFDDQFSVERPDGSNFTLKIRSTKLEDSAMYFCASLAGGYEQYFGPGTRLTVT.

J is TRBJ1-2 and V is TRBV7-9; D perhaps matches TRBD1 (6 bases). The CDR3 consists of 15 residues. Germline V gene sequence: CDR1 SEHNR, CDR2 FQNEAQ (reference sequence). Trimming removed 3 bases at V and 7 bases at J, with 18 bases between. The CDR3 here is CASSLGDGGAFGYTF. As DNA, the CDR3 is TGTGCCAGCAGCTTGGGAGATGGGGGCGCGTTTGGCTACACCTTC.

The chain recombines TRBV9 with TRBJ1-1; 8 nucleotides line up with TRBD1. Germline assignment: CDR1 SGDLS and CDR2 YYNGEE. The CDR3 has 15 amino acids. The trim removed 0 bases at V and 2 bases at J, leaving 3 bases unmatched. CDR3 DNA: TGTGCCAGCAGCGTAGACAGGGGGTTTAACACTGAAGCTTTCTTT. Translation: CASSVDRGFNTEAFF. Filled out from reference TRBV9 and TRBJ1-1, the complete variable domain reads DSGVTQTPKHLITATGQRVTLRCSPRSGDLSVYWYQQSLDQGLQFLIQYYNGEERAKGNILERFSAQQFPDLHSELNLSSLELGDSALYFCASSVDRGFNTEAFFGQGTRLTVV.

A note on this clone: Other DNA sequences from this sample encode an identical CDR3 as well. CDR3 loop: CASSYYREAFF. The CDR3 DNA follows: TGTGCCAGCAGTTACTATCGAGAGGCTTTCTTT. The chain recombines TRBV6-5 with TRBJ1-1, with unresolved D. The CDR3 runs to 11 residues. Germline V gene data show CDR1 as MNHEY and CDR2 as SVGAGI. The V gene lost 1 base and the J gene lost 11 bases, with 8 bases spanning the gap.

The gene calls are TRBV28 and TRBJ2-1; 7 bases align to TRBD2. The germline gives CDR1 MDHEN, CDR2 SYDVKM. V trimming: 6 bases; J trimming: 7 bases; junction bases outside the gene matches: 15. The CDR3 consists of 16 residues. This CDR3 reads CASRKEVAGLGNEQFF. CDR3 DNA sequence: TGTGCCAGCAGAAAGGAGGTAGCGGGTCTAGGTAATGAGCAGTTCTTC.

The chain recombines TRBV6-5 with TRBJ2-7; 8 nucleotides align to TRBD1. The CDR3 sequence is 15 residues long. Germline-derived CDR1 and CDR2 are MNHEY and SVGAGI. Losses at the gene ends were 6 bases for V and 5 bases for J; bases not matched to a gene: 12. CDR3 residues: CASRPPLTGVNEQYF. CDR3 DNA: TGTGCCAGCAGGCCCCCTCTGACAGGGGTCAACGAGCAGTACTTC.

This clone was detected ten times or more. CDR3 DNA sequence: TGTGCCAGCAGTTACCTCCTGACTAGCGTAGATGAGCAGTACTTC. It yields the protein CASSYLLTSVDEQYF. The genes are TRBV6-5 and TRBJ2-7, with TRBD2 identical over 8 bases. Germline loops: CDR1 MNHEY, CDR2 SVGAGI. The CDR3 consists of 15 residues. The V gene end was trimmed by 2 bases and the J gene end by 7 bases; junction bases not matched to a gene: 10.

This chain joins TRBV7-9 and TRBJ2-3, with D unresolved. The V gene lost 5 bases and the J gene lost 4 bases, with 16 bases spanning the gap. The CDR3 has 15 amino acids. Germline V gives CDR1 SEHNR, CDR2 FQNEAQ (reference sequence). The CDR3 DNA sequence: TGTGCCAGCAGCCAAGGCGGTCAGAATCCAGATACGCAGTATTTT. Translation gives CASSQGGQNPDTQYF. Looking up the rest from reference TRBV7-9 and TRBJ2-3 gives the full variable domain: DTGVSQNPRHKITKRGQNVTFRCDPISEHNRLYWYRQTLGQGPEFLTYFQNEAQLEKSRLLSDRFSAERPKGSFSTLEIQRTEQGDSAMYLCASSQGGQNPDTQYFGPGTRLTVL.

This sequence joins TRBV6-5 and TRBJ2-7, with unresolved D. Deletions cut 5 bases from V and 7 bases from J, with 9 bases between. The CDR3 totals 11 residues. Germline CDR1 and CDR2: MNHEY and SVGAGI. The CDR3 is CASSTAREQYF. The CDR3 coding sequence is TGTGCCAGCAGTACCGCTCGGGAGCAGTACTTC.

The count of this clone is one. This rearrangement joins TRBV5-1 to TRBJ1-6; 8 bases are a match to TRBD1. Trimming removed 0 bases from V and 10 bases from J; junction bases left unmatched: 9. Germline V gives CDR1 SGHRS, CDR2 YFSETQ. CDR3 length equals 16 residues. The DNA of the CDR3 is TGCGCCAGCAGCTTGGCCTTGGGGCAGGGGGCGTCACCCCTCCACTTT. Translation gives CASSLALGQGASPLHF. The whole variable domain, filled in from reference TRBV5-1 and TRBJ1-6, reads KAGVTQTPRYLIKTRGQQVTLSCSPISGHRSVSWYQQTPGQGLQFLFEYFSETQRNKGNFPGRFSGRQFSNSRSEMNVSTLELGDSALYLCASSLALGQGASPLHFGNGTRLTVT.